This TCR beta chain was sequenced in a study of T cell responses to AZD1222 COVID-19 vaccine. Clones were sequenced by immunoSEQ multiplex PCR, and TCRdb holds only the in-frame ones, with some missing. Among 90,000 to 120,000 clones, 86% were seen once, and the ten largest hold 3.3%. Study-level findings and limits: Of the AZD1222 recipients, only five or six were seropositive at baseline. The donor group comprised mostly white British people and more females; the analysis possibly underestimated clonal diversity.

Only a few counts were recorded for this clone. What it recognizes is unknown. The receptor was derived from an adult who received the MenACWY meningococcal vaccine as a control. This sample comprised peripheral blood, obtained 28 days after the second dose of the MenACWY control vaccine.

CDR3 loop: CASSQRAQGANTEAFF. The CDR3 DNA is TGTGCCAGCAGCCAAAGAGCCCAGGGGGCGAACACTGAAGCTTTCTTT. The chain employs TRBV5-6 and TRBJ1-1, with 8 nucleotides matching TRBD1. V lost 4 bases, J lost 1 base, and 9 bases stayed unmatched. In germline, CDR1 is SGHDT, CDR2 YYEEEE. The CDR3 is 16 amino acids.